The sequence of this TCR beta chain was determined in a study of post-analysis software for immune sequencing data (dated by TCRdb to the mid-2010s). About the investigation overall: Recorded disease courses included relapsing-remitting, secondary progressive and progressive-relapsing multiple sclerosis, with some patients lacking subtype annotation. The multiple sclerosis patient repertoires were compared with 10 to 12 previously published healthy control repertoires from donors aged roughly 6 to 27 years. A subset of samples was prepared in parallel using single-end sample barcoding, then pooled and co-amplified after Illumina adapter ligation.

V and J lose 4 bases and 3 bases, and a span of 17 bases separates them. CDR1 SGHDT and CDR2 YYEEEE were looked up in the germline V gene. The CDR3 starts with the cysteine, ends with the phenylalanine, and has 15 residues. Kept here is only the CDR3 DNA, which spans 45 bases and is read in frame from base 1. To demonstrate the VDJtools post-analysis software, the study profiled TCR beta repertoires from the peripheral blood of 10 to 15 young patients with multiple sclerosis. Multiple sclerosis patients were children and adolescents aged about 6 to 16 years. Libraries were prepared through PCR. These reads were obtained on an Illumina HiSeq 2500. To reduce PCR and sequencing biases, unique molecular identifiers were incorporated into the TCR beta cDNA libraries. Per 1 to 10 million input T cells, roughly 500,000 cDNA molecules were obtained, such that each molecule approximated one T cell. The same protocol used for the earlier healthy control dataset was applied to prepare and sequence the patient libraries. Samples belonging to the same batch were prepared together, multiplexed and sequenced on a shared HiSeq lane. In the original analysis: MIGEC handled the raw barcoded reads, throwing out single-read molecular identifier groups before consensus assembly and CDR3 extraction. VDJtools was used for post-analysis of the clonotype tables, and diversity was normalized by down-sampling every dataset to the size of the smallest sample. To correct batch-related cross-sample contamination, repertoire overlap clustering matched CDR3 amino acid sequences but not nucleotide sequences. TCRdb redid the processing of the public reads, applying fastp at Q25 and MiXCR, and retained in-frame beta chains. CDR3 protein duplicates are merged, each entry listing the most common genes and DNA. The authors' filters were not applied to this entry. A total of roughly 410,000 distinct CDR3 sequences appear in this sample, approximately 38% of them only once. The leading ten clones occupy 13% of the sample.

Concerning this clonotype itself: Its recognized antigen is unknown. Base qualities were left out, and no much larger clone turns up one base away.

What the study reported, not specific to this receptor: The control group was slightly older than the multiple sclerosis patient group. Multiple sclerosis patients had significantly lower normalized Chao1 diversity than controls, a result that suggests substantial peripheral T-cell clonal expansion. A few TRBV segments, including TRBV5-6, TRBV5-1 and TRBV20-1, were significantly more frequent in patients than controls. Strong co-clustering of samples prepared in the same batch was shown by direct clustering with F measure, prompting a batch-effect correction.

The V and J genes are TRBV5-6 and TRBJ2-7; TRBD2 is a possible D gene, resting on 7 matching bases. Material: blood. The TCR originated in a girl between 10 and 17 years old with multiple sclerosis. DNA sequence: TGTGCCAGCAGCGATTGGAGGGGGGGTTACTACGAGCAGTACTTC. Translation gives CASSDWRGGYYEQYF.